This T cell receptor beta chain is from a study of type 1 regulatory T cells. The wider study: T-allo10 is a Tr1-enriched, alloantigen-specific CD4 T cell product made in vitro.

The CDR3 runs 14 residues. From germline, CDR1 is GTSNPN and CDR2 SVGIG (reference sequence). The V end lost 3 bases, the J end lost 9 bases, and 15 bases lay between the germline ends. TCRdb itself ran the reads through MiXCR, one entry per CDR3 protein. In the table there are approximately 42,000 distinct CDR3 sequences, more than 10% of which are singletons. Concerning this clonotype itself: Its antigen is as yet unknown.

The TCR sequence derives from a human donor in good health. The specimen sequenced was cultured non-Tr1 T cells, either the whole culture or a sorted T cell fraction (not recorded which). The chain combines TRBV30 with TRBJ1-6; D gene ambiguous. The CDR3 bases are TGTGCCTGGAGCAAGGGCAGTAATGGTTCACCCCTCCACTTT. Translating gives CAWSKGSNGSPLHF.